The sequence of this T cell receptor (beta chain) was determined in a study of PD-L1 blockade in urothelial cancer. Study as a whole: Patients with male sex and bladder-origin urothelial cancer accounted for twenty-five of 29 enrolled.

The protocol was immunoSEQ multiplex PCR, while the TCRdb copy is restricted to in-frame clones and leaves out a portion. The table records 55,000 to 80,000 clones, 81% of them present only once. This clone is labeled medium-sized. The time point was: pretreatment peripheral blood. The study collected 1 to 8 samples per patient, pretreatment and on-treatment. The germline V gene encodes CDR1 GTSNPN and CDR2 SVGIG (reference sequence). This CDR3 comprises 11 residues. Trimming left V 2 bases short and J 11 bases short, with 12 bases between. Sequencing was performed on PBMCs, taken around atezolizumab (anti-PD-L1) treatment. The TCR sequence derives from a man in his 70s with urothelial cancer. J is TRBJ1-1 and V is TRBV30; D unresolved. The CDR3, as DNA: TGTGCCTGGAGTAGAGGTTTGGGTGCTTTCTTT. Protein sequence: CAWSRGLGAFF.